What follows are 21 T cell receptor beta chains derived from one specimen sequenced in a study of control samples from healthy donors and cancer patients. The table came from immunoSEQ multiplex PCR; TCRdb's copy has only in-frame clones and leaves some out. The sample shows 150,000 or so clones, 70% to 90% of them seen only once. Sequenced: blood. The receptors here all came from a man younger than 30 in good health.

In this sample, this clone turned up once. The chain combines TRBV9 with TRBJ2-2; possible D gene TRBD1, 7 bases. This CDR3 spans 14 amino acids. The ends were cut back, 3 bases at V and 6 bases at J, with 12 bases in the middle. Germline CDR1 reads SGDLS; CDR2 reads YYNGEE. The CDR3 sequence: CASSARGDAGELFF. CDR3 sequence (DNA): TGTGCCAGCAGCGCCAGGGGGGACGCCGGGGAGCTGTTTTTT. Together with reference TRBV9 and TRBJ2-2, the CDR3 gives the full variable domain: DSGVTQTPKHLITATGQRVTLRCSPRSGDLSVYWYQQSLDQGLQFLIQYYNGEERAKGNILERFSAQQFPDLHSELNLSSLELGDSALYFCASSARGDAGELFFGEGSRLTVL.

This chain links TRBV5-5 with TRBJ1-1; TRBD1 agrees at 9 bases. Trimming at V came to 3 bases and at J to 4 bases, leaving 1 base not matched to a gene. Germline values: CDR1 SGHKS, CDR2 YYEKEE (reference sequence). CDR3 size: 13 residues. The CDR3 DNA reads TGTGCCAGCAGCTCGACAGGGGGCACTGAAGCTTTCTTT. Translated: CASSSTGGTEAFF.

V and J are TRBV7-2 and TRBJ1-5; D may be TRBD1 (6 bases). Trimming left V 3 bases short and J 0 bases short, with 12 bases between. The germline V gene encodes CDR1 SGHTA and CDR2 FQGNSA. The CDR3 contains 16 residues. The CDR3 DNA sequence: TGTGCCAGCAGCTTCAGGGGTCGGGATAGCAATCAGCCCCAGCATTTT. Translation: CASSFRGRDSNQPQHF.

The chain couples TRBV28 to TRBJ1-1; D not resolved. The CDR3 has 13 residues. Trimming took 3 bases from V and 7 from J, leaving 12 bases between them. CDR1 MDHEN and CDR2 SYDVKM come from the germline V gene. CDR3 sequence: CASSFVREGEAFF. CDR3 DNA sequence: TGTGCCAGCAGTTTCGTGAGGGAGGGTGAAGCTTTCTTT.

CDR3 region: CASSADRTYEQYF. The CDR3 DNA reads TGTGCCAGCAGTGCCGACAGAACCTACGAGCAGTACTTC. The J gene is TRBJ2-7, the V gene TRBV2; TRBD1 is a possible D gene (5 bases). Germline lookup yields CDR1 SNHLY and CDR2 FYNNEI. V was clipped by 4 bases and J by 2 bases, with 9 bases between them. CDR3 length equals 13 residues.

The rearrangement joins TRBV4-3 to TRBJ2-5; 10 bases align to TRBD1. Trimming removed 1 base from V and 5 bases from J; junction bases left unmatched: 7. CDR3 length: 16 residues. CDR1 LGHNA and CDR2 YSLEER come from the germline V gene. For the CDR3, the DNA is TGCGCCAGCAGCCAAGGCTGGGACAGGGGCCGGGAGACCCAGTACTTC. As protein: CASSQGWDRGRETQYF.

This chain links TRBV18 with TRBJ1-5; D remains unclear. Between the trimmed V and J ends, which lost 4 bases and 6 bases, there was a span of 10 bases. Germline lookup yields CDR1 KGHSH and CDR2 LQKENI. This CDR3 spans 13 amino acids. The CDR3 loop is CASSLAEPQPQHF. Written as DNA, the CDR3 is TGTGCCAGCTCACTTGCAGAGCCTCAGCCCCAGCATTTT.

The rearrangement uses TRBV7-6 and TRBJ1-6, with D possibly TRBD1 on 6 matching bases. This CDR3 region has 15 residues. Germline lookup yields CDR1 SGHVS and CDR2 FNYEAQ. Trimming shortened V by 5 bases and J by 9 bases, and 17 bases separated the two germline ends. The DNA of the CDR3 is TGTGCCAGCAGCGTGACAGGCATCGCCGGTTCACCCCTCCACTTT. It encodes CASSVTGIAGSPLHF.

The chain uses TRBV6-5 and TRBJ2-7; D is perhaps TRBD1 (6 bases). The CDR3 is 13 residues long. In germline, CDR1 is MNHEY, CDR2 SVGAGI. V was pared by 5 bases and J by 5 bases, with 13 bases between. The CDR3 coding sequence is TGTGCCAGCAGTATCGTACAGGGAGACGAGCAGTACTTC. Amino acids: CASSIVQGDEQYF.

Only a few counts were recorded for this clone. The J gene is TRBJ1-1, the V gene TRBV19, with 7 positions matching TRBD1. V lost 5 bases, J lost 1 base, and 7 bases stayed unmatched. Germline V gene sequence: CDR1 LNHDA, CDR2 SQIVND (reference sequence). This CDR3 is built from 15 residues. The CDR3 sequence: CASSVWDSPNTEAFF. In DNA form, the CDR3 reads TGTGCCAGTAGTGTATGGGACAGCCCGAACACTGAAGCTTTCTTT. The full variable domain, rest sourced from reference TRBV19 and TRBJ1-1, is DGGITQSPKYLFRKEGQNVTLSCEQNLNHDAMYWYRQDPGQGLRLIYYSQIVNDFQKGDIAEGYSVSREKKESFPLTVTSAQKNPTAFYLCASSVWDSPNTEAFFGQGTRLTVV.

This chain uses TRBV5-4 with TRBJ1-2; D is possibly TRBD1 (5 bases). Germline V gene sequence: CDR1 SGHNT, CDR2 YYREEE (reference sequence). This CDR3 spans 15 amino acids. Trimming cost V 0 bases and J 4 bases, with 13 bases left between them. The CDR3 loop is CASSLAGGTLYGYTF. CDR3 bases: TGTGCCAGCAGCTTGGCCGGGGGGACTCTCTATGGCTACACCTTC. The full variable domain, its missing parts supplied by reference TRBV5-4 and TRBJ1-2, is ETGVTQSPTHLIKTRGQQVTLRCSSQSGHNTVSWYQQALGQGPQFIFQYYREEENGRGNFPPRFSGLQFPNYSSELNVNALELDDSALYLCASSLAGGTLYGYTFGSGTRLTVV.

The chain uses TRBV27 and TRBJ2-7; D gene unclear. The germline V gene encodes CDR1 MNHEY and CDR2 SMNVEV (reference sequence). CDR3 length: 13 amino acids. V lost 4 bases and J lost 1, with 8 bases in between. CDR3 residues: CASSYRVSYEQYF. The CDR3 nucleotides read TGTGCCAGCAGTTATAGGGTATCCTACGAGCAGTACTTC.

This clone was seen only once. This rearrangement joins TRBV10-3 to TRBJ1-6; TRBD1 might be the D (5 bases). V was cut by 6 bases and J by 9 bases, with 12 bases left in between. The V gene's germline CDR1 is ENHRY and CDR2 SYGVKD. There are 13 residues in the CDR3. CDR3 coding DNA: TGTGCCATCAGGGTGACAGAAGGTTCACCCCTCCACTTT. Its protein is CAIRVTEGSPLHF.

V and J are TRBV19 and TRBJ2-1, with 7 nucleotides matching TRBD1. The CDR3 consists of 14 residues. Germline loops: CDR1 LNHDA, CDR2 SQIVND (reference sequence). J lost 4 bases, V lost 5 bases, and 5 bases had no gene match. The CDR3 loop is CASSGRQGYNEQFF. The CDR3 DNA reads TGTGCCAGTAGTGGCCGACAGGGATACAATGAGCAGTTCTTC.

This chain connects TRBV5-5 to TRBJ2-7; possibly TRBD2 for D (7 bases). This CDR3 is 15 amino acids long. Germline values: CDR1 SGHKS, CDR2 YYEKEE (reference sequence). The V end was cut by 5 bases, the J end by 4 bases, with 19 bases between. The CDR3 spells CASRGGGGAGYEQYF. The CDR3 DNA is TGTGCCAGCAGGGGCGGTGGGGGGGCCGGATACGAGCAGTACTTC.

The CDR3 reads CASSQGLAGERAGELFF. CDR3 in DNA: TGCGCCAGCAGCCAAGGGCTAGCGGGGGAAAGGGCCGGGGAGCTGTTTTTT. The rearrangement joins TRBV4-3 to TRBJ2-2; TRBD2 matches at 10 bases. Germline CDR1 and CDR2: LGHNA and YSLEER. CDR3 length equals 17 residues. V was clipped by 1 base and J by 6 bases; unmatched bases: 8.

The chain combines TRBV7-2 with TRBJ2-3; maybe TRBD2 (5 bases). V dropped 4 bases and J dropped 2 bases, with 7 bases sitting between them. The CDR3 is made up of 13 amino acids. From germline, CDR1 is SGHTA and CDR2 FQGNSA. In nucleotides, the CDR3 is TGTGCCAGCAGCTCGGACTTCACAGATACGCAGTATTTT. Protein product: CASSSDFTDTQYF.

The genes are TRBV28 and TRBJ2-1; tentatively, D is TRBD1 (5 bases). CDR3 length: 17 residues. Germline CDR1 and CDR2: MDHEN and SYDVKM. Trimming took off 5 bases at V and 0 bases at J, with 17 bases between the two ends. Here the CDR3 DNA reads TGTGCCAGCAGTCTCCCCCCGTGGCAGGGCTCCTACAATGAGCAGTTCTTC. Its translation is CASSLPPWQGSYNEQFF.

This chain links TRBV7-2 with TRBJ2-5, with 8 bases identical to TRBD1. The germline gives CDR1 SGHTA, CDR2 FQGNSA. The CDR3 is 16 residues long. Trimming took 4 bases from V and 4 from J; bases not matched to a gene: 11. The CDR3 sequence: CASSSVDRGGGETQYF. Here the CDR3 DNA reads TGTGCCAGCAGCTCCGTAGACAGGGGTGGTGGAGAGACCCAGTACTTC.

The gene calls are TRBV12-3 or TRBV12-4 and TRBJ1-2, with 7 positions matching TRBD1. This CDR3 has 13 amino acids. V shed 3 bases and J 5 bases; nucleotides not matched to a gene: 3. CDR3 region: CASSLQGVYGYTF. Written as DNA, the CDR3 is TGTGCCAGCAGTTTGCAGGGGGTATATGGCTACACCTTC.

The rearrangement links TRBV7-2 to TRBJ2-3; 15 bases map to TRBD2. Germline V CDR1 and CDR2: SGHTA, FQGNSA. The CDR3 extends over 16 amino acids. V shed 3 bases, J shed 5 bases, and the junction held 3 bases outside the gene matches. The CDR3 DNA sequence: TGTGCCAGCAGCTTTGGGACTAGCGGGGGGATAGATACGCAGTATTTT. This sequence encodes CASSFGTSGGIDTQYF.